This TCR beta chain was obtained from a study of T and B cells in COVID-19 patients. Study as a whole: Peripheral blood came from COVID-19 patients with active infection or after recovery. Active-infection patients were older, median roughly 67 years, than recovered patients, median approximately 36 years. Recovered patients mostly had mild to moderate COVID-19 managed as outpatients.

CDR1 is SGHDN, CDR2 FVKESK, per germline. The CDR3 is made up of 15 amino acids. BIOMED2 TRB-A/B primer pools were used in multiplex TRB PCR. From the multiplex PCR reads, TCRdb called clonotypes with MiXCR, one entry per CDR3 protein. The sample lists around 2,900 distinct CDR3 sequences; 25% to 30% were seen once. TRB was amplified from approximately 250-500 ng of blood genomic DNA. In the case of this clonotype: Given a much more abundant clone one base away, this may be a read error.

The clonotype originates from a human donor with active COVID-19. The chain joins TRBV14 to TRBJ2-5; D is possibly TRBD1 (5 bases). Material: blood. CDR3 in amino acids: CDSSQGSGIQETQYF. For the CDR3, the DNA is TGTGACAGCAGCCAAGGTTCAGGGATCCAAGAGACCCAGTACTTC. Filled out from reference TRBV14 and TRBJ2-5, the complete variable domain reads EAGVTQFPSHSVIEKGQTVTLRCDPISGHDNLYWYRRVMGKEIKFLLHFVKESKQDESGMPNNRFLAERTGGTYSTLKVQPAELEDSGVYFCDSSQGSGIQETQYFGPGTRLLVL.